The present entry profiles one T cell receptor beta chain with its context. No antigen is known for it. The sample originates from a study of STAT5B mutations in CD4+ large granular lymphocyte leukemia. Authors' data handling: A productive frequency of 2.59 x 10-5 was the lowest detectable. Clones were read by immunoSEQ multiplex PCR, and TCRdb kept only the in-frame ones, dropping some. V, J and clone size derive from that table, while D and trimming were established from the DNA sequence. In the table there are about 35,000 clones, 65% to 70% of which are singletons. Points from the study as a whole: CD4-sorted patient repertoires seemed more clonal than healthy CD4+ repertoires. 25% of private leukemic clonotypes occurred rarely in other patients' non-leukemic repertoires. Higher CD4+ than CD8+ T-LGLL clonality might reflect small sample size.

From germline, CDR1 is LNHDA and CDR2 SQIVND (reference sequence). V was pared by 7 bases and J by 4 bases, with 8 bases of the junction left unmatched. The CDR3 sequence is 15 residues long. The TCR comes from a human donor in good health. The specimen was CD4+ T cells from blood buffy coats. V gene TRBV19 combines with J gene TRBJ1-5, with 9 bases lining up with TRBD1. CDR3 DNA: TGTGCCAGTATGGGACAGGGAAGGTTAAATCAGCCCCAGCATTTT. This encodes CASMGQGRLNQPQHF.